The 16 T cell receptor beta chains below all came from one sample that was sequenced in a study of cytotoxic CD8 clonotypes in ibrutinib-treated CLL (dated by TCRdb to about 2021). Libraries were built with the immunoSEQ multiplex PCR assay. TCRdb holds this immuneACCESS table with in-frame rearrangements only. Some clones are missing; in checked studies, unresolved V genes explain under half, and the rest has no known cause. A total of some 300,000 clones appear in this sample, roughly 80% of them only once. The ten largest clones capture more than 6% of the sample. Material: PBMCs, obtained before ibrutinib treatment. The receptors were gathered from a human donor with chronic lymphocytic leukemia.

The chain carries TRBV4-1 and TRBJ2-7; D may be TRBD1 or TRBD2 (5 bases each). V was shortened by 1 base and J by 0 bases, with 10 bases between the two germline ends. Germline CDR1 MGHRA, CDR2 YSYEKL. CDR3 length: 15 residues. CDR3 coding DNA: TGCGCCAGCAGCCAAGGGCCCGGGACCTCCTACGAGCAGTACTTC. This sequence encodes CASSQGPGTSYEQYF.

The genes are TRBV11-1 and TRBJ2-3; no clear D gene. The CDR3 has 15 amino acids. Germline lookup yields CDR1 SGHAT and CDR2 FQDESV (reference sequence). The ends were cut back, 1 base at V and 0 bases at J, with 8 bases in the middle. CDR3 sequence: CASSLGVGSTDTQYF. The CDR3 bases are TGTGCCAGCAGCTTAGGCGTAGGCAGCACAGATACGCAGTATTTT.

The rearrangement links TRBV10-1 to TRBJ2-1; 9 bases map to TRBD2. This CDR3 comprises 16 residues. The ends lost 3 bases at V and 4 bases at J; junction bases unmatched: 7. Germline CDR1 WNHNN, CDR2 SYGVQD (reference sequence). The CDR3 region has the DNA TGCGCCAGCAGTGACTGGCGGGAGGGAGAATACAATGAGCAGTTCTTC. Translation gives CASSDWREGEYNEQFF.

About this clone itself: A read error is possible here, since a much larger clone lies one base away. The sample has other DNA sequences that encode this CDR3 too. This chain uses TRBV6-6 with TRBJ2-1; D remains ambiguous. This CDR3 region has 11 residues. V dropped 4 bases and J dropped 4 bases, with 2 bases sitting between them. The germline V gene has CDR1 MNHNY and CDR2 SVGAGI (reference sequence). The CDR3 sequence is CASSFYNEQFF. The CDR3 DNA is TGTGCCAGCAGTTTTTACAATGAGCAGTTCTTC.

The chain joins TRBV27 to TRBJ2-7; D may be TRBD1 (5 bases). The germline V gene has CDR1 MNHEY and CDR2 SMNVEV (reference sequence). The V and J ends lost 6 bases and 4 bases respectively, with 16 bases between them. This CDR3 has 14 residues. CDR3 nucleotide sequence: TGTGCCAGCAGCCATGACCACAGGCTTTACGAGCAGTACTTC. As protein: CASSHDHRLYEQYF.

This clone turned up a few times. The V and J genes are TRBV11-1 and TRBJ2-5; 8 nucleotides match TRBD1. Per the germline V gene, CDR1 is SGHAT and CDR2 is FQDESV (reference sequence). This CDR3 has 15 amino acids. The J segment lost 5 bases and the V segment lost 1 base, leaving 6 bases of the junction unmatched. The CDR3 DNA is TGTGCCAGCAGCTTAGTTCCTCGACAGGGGGAGACCCAGTACTTC. Its protein is CASSLVPRQGETQYF.

The J gene is TRBJ2-7, the V gene TRBV7-2, with TRBD2 matching 10 bases. The CDR3 totals 14 residues. In germline, CDR1 is SGHTA, CDR2 FQGNSA. V gave up 4 bases and J gave up 6 bases; unmatched junction bases: 6. The CDR3 protein is CASSSLAGVSEQYF. In DNA, the CDR3 is TGTGCCAGCAGCTCTCTAGCGGGAGTCAGCGAGCAGTACTTC.

The J gene is TRBJ2-2, the V gene TRBV6-5; D is unclear. CDR3 length: 14 amino acids. The V and J ends lost 4 bases and 4 bases respectively, with 10 bases between them. Germline V gene data show CDR1 as MNHEY and CDR2 as SVGAGI. The CDR3 DNA is TGTGCCAGCAGTTCCGGACCTTTCACCGGGGAGCTGTTTTTT. The encoded protein is CASSSGPFTGELFF.

V and J are TRBV9 and TRBJ1-1, with a possible D match to TRBD1 (5 bases). V dropped 0 bases and J dropped 4 bases, with 10 bases sitting between them. The CDR3 has 14 residues. CDR1 is SGDLS, CDR2 YYNGEE, per germline. The CDR3: CASSVAGWATEAFF. CDR3 coding DNA: TGTGCCAGCAGCGTAGCAGGGTGGGCCACTGAAGCTTTCTTT.

This sequence joins TRBV15 and TRBJ1-5, with a possible D match to TRBD1 (5 bases). The germline V gene encodes CDR1 LNHNV and CDR2 YYDKDF (reference sequence). The germline V and J ends were trimmed by 4 bases and 3 bases, with 13 bases remaining between them. This CDR3 is 15 amino acids long. CDR3 in amino acids: CATSKVGEDNQPQHF. CDR3 DNA sequence: TGTGCCACCAGCAAAGTAGGGGAGGACAATCAGCCCCAGCATTTT. Full variable domain (missing parts from reference TRBV15 and TRBJ1-5): DAMVIQNPRYQVTQFGKPVTLSCSQTLNHNVMYWYQQKSSQAPKLLFHYYDKDFNNEADTPDNFQSRRPNTSFCFLDIRSPGLGDTAMYLCATSKVGEDNQPQHFGDGTRLSIL.

The CDR3, as DNA: TGCGCCAGCAGCCAAGACAGTTACTCTGGAAACACCATATATTTT. Protein sequence: CASSQDSYSGNTIYF. The rearrangement uses TRBV4-3 and TRBJ1-3, with unresolved D. Germline-derived CDR1 and CDR2 are LGHNA and YSLEER. CDR3 length: 15 residues. V lost 0 bases and J lost 0, with 6 bases in between.

This clone turned up a few times. The V and J genes are TRBV2 and TRBJ1-1; D is undetermined. Germline lookup yields CDR1 SNHLY and CDR2 FYNNEI. CDR3 length: 15 residues. Trimming pared 4 bases from V and 2 bases from J, leaving 14 bases between. CDR3 amino acids: CASSVAPRQNTEAFF. The DNA of the CDR3 is TGTGCCAGCAGTGTGGCTCCCAGGCAAAACACTGAAGCTTTCTTT.

V gene TRBV6-5 combines with J gene TRBJ2-5; 8 nucleotides agree with TRBD1. The DNA matches TRBJ2-7 better at its end, which makes the J call doubtful. The CDR3 is 15 amino acids. CDR1 and CDR2 from the germline V gene are MNHEY and SVGAGI. CDR3 residues: CASSYSSGQGNEQYF. The CDR3 coding sequence is TGTGCCAGCAGTTACTCGAGTGGACAGGGTAACGAGCAGTACTTC.

The chain uses TRBV7-2 and TRBJ2-7; 13 bases are a match to TRBD2. Trimming removed 5 bases from V and 3 bases from J; junction bases left unmatched: 7. Germline V lookup: CDR1 SGHTA, CDR2 FQGNSA. The CDR3 is 16 residues long. The CDR3 DNA sequence: TGTGCCAGCAGCCCCGAGCGACTAGCGGGAGGCTACGAGCAGTACTTC. Protein product: CASSPERLAGGYEQYF.

This chain links TRBV4-1 with TRBJ2-7; no firm D call. This CDR3 contains 13 residues. Trimming cost V 1 base and J 4 bases, with 8 bases left between them. Germline CDR1 and CDR2: MGHRA and YSYEKL. The CDR3 spells CASSQVPEYEQYF. The CDR3 DNA is TGCGCCAGCAGCCAAGTTCCCGAGTACGAGCAGTACTTC.

This rearrangement joins TRBV11-1 to TRBJ2-5, with TRBD1 identical over 8 bases. J lost 2 bases, V lost 4 bases, and 3 bases had no gene match. This CDR3 is 14 amino acids long. Germline V gene lookup returns CDR1 SGHAT and CDR2 FQDESV (reference sequence). CDR3 bases: TGTGCCAGCAGCTACAGGGGGTGGCAAGAGACCCAGTACTTC. Translated, it gives CASSYRGWQETQYF.